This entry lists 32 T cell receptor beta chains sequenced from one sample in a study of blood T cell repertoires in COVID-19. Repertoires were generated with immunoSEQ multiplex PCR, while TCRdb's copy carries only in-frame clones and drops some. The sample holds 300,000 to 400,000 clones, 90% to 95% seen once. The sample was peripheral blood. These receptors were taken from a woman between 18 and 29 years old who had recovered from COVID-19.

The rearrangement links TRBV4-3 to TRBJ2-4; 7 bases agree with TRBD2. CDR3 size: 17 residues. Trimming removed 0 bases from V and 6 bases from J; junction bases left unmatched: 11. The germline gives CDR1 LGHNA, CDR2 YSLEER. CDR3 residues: CASSQDTPTSVLNIQYF. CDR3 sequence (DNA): TGCGCCAGCAGCCAAGATACCCCCACTAGCGTGCTAAACATTCAGTACTTC.

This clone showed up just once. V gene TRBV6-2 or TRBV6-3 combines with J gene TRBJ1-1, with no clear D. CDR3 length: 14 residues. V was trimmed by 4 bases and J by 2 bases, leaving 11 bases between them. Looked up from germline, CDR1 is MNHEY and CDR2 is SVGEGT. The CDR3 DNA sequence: TGTGCCAGCAGTTGGCGGGGTTATAACACTGAAGCTTTCTTT. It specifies CASSWRGYNTEAFF.

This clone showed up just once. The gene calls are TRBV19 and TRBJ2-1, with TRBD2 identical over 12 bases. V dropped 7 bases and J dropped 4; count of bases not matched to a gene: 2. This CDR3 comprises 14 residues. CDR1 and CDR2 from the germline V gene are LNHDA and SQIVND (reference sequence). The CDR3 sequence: CASTGLAGYNEQFF. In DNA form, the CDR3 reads TGTGCCAGTACGGGACTAGCGGGTTACAATGAGCAGTTCTTC.

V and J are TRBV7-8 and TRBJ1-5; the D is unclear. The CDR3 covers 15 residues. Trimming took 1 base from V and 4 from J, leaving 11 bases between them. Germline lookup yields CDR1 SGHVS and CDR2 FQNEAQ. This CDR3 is CASSLVLDRNQPQHF. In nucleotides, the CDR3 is TGTGCCAGCAGCTTAGTCCTCGATAGAAATCAGCCCCAGCATTTT.

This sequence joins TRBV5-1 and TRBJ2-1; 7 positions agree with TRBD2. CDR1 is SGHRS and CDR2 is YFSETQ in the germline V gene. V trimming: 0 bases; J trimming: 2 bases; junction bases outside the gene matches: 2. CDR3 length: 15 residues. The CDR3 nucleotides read TGCGCCAGCAGCTTGGTTCGGGAGGCCTACAATGAGCAGTTCTTC. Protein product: CASSLVREAYNEQFF.

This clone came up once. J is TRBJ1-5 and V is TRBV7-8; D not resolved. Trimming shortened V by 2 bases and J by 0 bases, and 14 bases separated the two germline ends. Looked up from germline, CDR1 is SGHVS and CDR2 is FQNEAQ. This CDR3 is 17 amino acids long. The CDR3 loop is CASSLLSGLNSNQPQHF. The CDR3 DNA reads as TGTGCCAGCAGCTTATTGTCAGGCCTTAATAGCAATCAGCCCCAGCATTTT.

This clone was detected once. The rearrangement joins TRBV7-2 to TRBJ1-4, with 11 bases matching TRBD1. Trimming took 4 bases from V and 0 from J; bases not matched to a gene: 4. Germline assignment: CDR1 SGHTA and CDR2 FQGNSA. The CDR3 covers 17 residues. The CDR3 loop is CASSWTGGPATNEKLFF. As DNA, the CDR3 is TGTGCCAGCAGCTGGACAGGGGGCCCCGCAACTAATGAAAAACTGTTTTTT.

CDR3 residues: CASKQGWGQPQHF. CDR3 DNA sequence: TGTGCCAGCAAACAGGGTTGGGGTCAGCCCCAGCATTTT. V gene TRBV28 combines with J gene TRBJ1-5; a possible D gene is TRBD1 (6 bases). Germline V CDR1 and CDR2: MDHEN, SYDVKM. V was clipped by 7 bases and J by 6 bases, with 13 bases between them. The length of the CDR3 is 13 residues.

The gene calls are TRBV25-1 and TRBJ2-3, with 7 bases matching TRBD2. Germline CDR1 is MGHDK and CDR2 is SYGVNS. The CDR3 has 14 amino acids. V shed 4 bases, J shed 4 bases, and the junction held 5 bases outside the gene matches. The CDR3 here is CASSVVGRADTQYF. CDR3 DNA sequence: TGTGCCAGCAGTGTCGTGGGGAGGGCAGATACGCAGTATTTT.

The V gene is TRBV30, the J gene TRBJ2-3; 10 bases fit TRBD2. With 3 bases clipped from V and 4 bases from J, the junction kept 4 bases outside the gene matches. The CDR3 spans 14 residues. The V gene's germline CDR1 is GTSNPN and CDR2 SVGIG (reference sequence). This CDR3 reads CAWSSGLAADTQYF. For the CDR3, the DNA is TGTGCCTGGAGCTCTGGACTAGCGGCAGATACGCAGTATTTT.

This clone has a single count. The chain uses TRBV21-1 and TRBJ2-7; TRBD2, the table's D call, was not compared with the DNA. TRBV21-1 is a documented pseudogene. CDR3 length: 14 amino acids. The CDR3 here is CASSNSGRTYEQYV. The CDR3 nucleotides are TGTGCCAGCAGCAATAGCGGGAGGACCTACGAGCAGTACGTC.

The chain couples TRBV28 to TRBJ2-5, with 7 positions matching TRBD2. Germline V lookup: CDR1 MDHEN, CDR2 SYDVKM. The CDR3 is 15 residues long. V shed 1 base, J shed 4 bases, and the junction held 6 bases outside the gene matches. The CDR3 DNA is TGTGCCAGCAGTTTATATCCGGGAGGTAGAGAGACCCAGTACTTC. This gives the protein CASSLYPGGRETQYF.

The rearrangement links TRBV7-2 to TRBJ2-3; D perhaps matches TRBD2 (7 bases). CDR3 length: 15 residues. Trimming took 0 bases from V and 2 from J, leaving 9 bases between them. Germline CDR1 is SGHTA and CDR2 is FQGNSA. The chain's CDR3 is CASSLAGGATDTQYF. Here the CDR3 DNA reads TGTGCCAGCAGCTTAGCTGGGGGGGCCACAGATACGCAGTATTTT.

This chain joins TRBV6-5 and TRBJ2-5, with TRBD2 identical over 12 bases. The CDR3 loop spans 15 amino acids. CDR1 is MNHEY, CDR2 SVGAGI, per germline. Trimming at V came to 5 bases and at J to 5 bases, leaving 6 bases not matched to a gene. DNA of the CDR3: TGTGCCAGCAGTCTAACCGGGACTAGCGGGGAGACCCAGTACTTC. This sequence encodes CASSLTGTSGETQYF.

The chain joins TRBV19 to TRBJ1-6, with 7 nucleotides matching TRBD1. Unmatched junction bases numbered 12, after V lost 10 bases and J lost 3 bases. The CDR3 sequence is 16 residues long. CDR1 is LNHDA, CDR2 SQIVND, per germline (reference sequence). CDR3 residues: CATRPRDSFYNSPLHF. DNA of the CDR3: TGTGCCACACGACCGCGGGACAGCTTCTATAATTCACCCCTCCACTTT.

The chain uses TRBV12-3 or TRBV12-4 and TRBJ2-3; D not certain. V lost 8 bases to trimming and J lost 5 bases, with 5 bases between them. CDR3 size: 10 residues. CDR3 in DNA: TGTGCCAGCGTCCGAGATACGCAGTATTTT. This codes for CASVRDTQYF.

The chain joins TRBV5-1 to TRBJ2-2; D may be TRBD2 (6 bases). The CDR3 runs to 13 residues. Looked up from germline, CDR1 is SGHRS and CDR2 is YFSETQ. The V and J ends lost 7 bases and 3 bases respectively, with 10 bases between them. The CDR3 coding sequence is TGCGCCAGCGGGAGGAGGGACACCGGGGAGCTGTTTTTT. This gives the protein CASGRRDTGELFF.

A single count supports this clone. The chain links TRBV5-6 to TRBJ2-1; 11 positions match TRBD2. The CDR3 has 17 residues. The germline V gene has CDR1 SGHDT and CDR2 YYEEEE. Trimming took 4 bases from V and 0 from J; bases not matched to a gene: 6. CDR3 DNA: TGTGCCAGCAGCCGAACTAGCGGGAGTAACTCCTACAATGAGCAGTTCTTC. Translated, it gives CASSRTSGSNSYNEQFF.

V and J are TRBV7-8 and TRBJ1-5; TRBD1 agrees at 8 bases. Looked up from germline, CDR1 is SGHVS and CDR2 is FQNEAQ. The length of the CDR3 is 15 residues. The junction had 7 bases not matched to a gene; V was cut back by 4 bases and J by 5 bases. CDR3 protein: CASSWRDRFDQPQHF. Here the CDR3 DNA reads TGTGCCAGCAGCTGGAGGGACAGGTTCGATCAGCCCCAGCATTTT. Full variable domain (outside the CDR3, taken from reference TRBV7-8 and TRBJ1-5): GAGVSQSPRYKVAKRGQDVALRCDPISGHVSLFWYQQALGQGPEFLTYFQNEAQLDKSGLPSDRFFAERPEGSVSTLKIQRTQQEDSAVYLCASSWRDRFDQPQHFGDGTRLSIL.

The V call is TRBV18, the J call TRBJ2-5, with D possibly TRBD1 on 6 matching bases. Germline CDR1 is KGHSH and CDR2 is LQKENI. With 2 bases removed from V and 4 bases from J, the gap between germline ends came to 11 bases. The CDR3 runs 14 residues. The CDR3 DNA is TGTGCCAGCTCACCAGGGACACTTCCAGAGACCCAGTACTTC. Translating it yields CASSPGTLPETQYF.

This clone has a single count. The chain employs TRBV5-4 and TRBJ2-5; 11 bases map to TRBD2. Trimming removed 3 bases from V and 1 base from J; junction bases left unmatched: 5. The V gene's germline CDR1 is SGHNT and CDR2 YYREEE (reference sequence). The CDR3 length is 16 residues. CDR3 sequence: CASSSWGLAVQETQYF. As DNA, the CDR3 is TGTGCCAGCAGCTCCTGGGGACTAGCGGTCCAAGAGACCCAGTACTTC.

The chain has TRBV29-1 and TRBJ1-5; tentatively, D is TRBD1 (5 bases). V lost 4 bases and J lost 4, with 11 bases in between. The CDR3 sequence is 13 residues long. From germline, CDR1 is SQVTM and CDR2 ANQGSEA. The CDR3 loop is CSVAQGRNQPQHF. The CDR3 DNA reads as TGCAGCGTTGCCCAGGGAAGGAATCAGCCCCAGCATTTT.

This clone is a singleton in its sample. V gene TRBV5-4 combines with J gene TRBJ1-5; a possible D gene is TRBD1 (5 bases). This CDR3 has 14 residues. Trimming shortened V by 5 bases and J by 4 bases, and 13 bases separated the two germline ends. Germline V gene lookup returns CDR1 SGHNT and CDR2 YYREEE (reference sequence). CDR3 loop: CASRGGRGNQPQHF. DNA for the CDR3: TGTGCCAGCAGGGGGGGGAGGGGTAATCAGCCCCAGCATTTT.

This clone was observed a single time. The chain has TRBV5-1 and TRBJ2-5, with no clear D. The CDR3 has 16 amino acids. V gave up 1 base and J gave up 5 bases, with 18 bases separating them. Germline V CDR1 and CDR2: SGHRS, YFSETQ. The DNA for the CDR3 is TGCGCCAGCAGCTTGAGATGGCAGGCACATCGGGAGACCCAGTACTTC. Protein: CASSLRWQAHRETQYF.

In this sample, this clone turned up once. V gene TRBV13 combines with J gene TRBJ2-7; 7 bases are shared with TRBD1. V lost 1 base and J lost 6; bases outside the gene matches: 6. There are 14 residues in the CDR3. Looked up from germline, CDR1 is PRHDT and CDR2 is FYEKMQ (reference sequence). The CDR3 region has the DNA TGTGCCAGCAGCTTAGACCGAGGGGGCACCGAGCAGTACGTC. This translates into CASSLDRGGTEQYV.

The CDR3 DNA follows: TGTGCCAGCAGTGGACCTGGGGACAGGGGGGGCGCGTTGGAGACCCAGTACTTC. It translates to CASSGPGDRGGALETQYF. The chain has TRBV6-1 and TRBJ2-5; 11 bases agree with TRBD1. CDR3 length: 18 amino acids. V gave up 4 bases and J gave up 5 bases; unmatched junction bases: 15. In germline, CDR1 is MNHNS, CDR2 SASEGT.

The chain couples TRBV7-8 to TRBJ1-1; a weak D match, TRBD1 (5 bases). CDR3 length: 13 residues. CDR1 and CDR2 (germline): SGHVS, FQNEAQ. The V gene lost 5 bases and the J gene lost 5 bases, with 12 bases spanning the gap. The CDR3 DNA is TGTGCCAGCAGCAACTCGGGGGTTACTGAAGCTTTCTTT. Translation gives CASSNSGVTEAFF.

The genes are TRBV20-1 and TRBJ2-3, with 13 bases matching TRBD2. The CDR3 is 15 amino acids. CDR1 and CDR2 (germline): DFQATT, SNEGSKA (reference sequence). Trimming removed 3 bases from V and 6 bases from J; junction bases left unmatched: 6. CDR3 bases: TGCAGTGCTAGTCACGGACTAGCGGGGGTTGATACGCAGTATTTT. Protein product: CSASHGLAGVDTQYF.

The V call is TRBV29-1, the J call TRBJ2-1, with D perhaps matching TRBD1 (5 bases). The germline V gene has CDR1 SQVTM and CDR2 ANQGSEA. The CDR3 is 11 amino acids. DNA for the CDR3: TGCAGAGGGGATCTCAACAATGAGCAGTTCTTC. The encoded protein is CRGDLNNEQFF.

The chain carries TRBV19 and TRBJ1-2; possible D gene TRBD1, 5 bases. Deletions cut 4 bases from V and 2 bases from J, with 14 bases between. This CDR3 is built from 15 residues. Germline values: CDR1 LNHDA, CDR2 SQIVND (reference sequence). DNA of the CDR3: TGTGCCAGTAGTAGGGGGGTAGTTGGGAACTATGGCTACACCTTC. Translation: CASSRGVVGNYGYTF.

The CDR3: CASSGPREEQPQHF. CDR3 coding DNA: TGTGCCAGCAGCGGGCCCAGGGAGGAACAGCCCCAGCATTTT. The chain carries TRBV9 and TRBJ1-5; D perhaps matches TRBD1 (5 bases). CDR1 is SGDLS and CDR2 is YYNGEE in the germline V gene. Trimming stripped 3 bases from V and 7 bases from J, with 14 bases between. The CDR3 contains 14 residues.

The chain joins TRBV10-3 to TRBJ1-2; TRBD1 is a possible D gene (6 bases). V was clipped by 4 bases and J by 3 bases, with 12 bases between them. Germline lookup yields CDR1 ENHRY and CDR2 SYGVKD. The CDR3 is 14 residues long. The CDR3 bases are TGTGCCATCAGTGTCCAGGGGCGGGACTATGGCTACACCTTC. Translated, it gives CAISVQGRDYGYTF.